The 13 T cell receptor beta chains below come from one sample, sequenced in a study of blood T cell repertoires in COVID-19. TCRdb's copy holds only in-frame clones and misses some; the assay was immunoSEQ multiplex PCR. The sample consists of roughly 250,000 clones, 82% of them appearing once. The sample comprised peripheral blood. Receptors were obtained from a woman older than 75 with acute or convalescent COVID-19.

This chain links TRBV19 with TRBJ1-2; TRBD1 matches at 9 bases. CDR1 is LNHDA and CDR2 is SQIVND in the germline V gene (reference sequence). The CDR3 spans 15 residues. Trimming took 5 bases from V and 8 from J; bases not matched to a gene: 12. CDR3 loop: CASSPIRDRVNGYTF. The CDR3 DNA follows: TGTGCCAGTAGTCCAATCCGGGACAGGGTGAACGGCTACACCTTC. Full variable domain (remainder filled in from reference TRBV19 and TRBJ1-2): DGGITQSPKYLFRKEGQNVTLSCEQNLNHDAMYWYRQDPGQGLRLIYYSQIVNDFQKGDIAEGYSVSREKKESFPLTVTSAQKNPTAFYLCASSPIRDRVNGYTFGSGTRLTVV.

The chain is built from TRBV18 and TRBJ1-2; D possibly corresponds to TRBD1 (6 bases). This CDR3 comprises 12 residues. The ends were cut back, 5 bases at V and 7 bases at J, with 11 bases in the middle. Looked up from germline, CDR1 is KGHSH and CDR2 is LQKENI. CDR3 DNA: TGTGCCAGCTCAACCCAGGGGTCTGGCTACACCTTC. It is translated as CASSTQGSGYTF.

The chain is built from TRBV5-5 and TRBJ2-6; tentative D call: TRBD2 (5 bases). Germline V gene lookup returns CDR1 SGHKS and CDR2 YYEKEE (reference sequence). This CDR3 has 16 residues. V lost 4 bases to trimming and J lost 1 base, with 12 bases between them. CDR3 DNA: TGTGCCAGCAGCGTCGCGGGCGGATCTGGGGCCAACGTCCTGACTTTC. The encoded protein is CASSVAGGSGANVLTF.

V gene TRBV5-1 combines with J gene TRBJ2-1; possibly TRBD2 for D (5 bases). Germline CDR1 is SGHRS and CDR2 is YFSETQ. CDR3 size: 14 residues. V lost 7 bases, J lost 7 bases, and 18 bases lay in between. As DNA, the CDR3 is TGCGCCAGCGCAAATACCCCACTAGGGAATGAGCAGTTCTTC. Protein product: CASANTPLGNEQFF.

Concerning this clone: This specimen includes other DNA sequences encoding the same CDR3. The chain is built from TRBV7-3 and TRBJ2-1; TRBD2 is a possible D gene (6 bases). This CDR3 contains 13 residues. Trimming removed 0 bases at V and 7 bases at J, with 7 bases between. Germline V gene sequence: CDR1 SGHTA, CDR2 FQGTGA. The CDR3 protein is CASSLTGGNEQFF. The CDR3 nucleotides read TGTGCCAGCAGCTTAACGGGGGGTAATGAGCAGTTCTTC. The variable domain in full, completed from reference TRBV7-3 and TRBJ2-1, reads GAGVSQTPSNKVTEKGKYVELRCDPISGHTALYWYRQSLGQGPEFLIYFQGTGAADDSGLPNDRFFAVRPEGSVSTLKIQRTERGDSAVYLCASSLTGGNEQFFGPGTRLTVL.

The V call is TRBV11-2, the J call TRBJ1-1; TRBD1 matches 10 bases. CDR1 and CDR2 (germline): SGHAT, FQNNGV. The CDR3 has 15 amino acids. V was pared by 4 bases and J by 5 bases, with 7 bases of the junction left unmatched. This chain's CDR3 is CASSSIPDRGTEAFF. The CDR3, as DNA: TGTGCCAGCAGCTCGATCCCGGACAGGGGGACTGAAGCTTTCTTT.

A remark on this clone: At one end, the junction sequence differs from germline, possibly due to a read error. Other DNA sequences in the sample encode the same CDR3. The chain employs TRBV18 and TRBJ2-1; D gene unclear. Germline CDR1 and CDR2: KGHSH and LQKENI. The CDR3 is made up of 14 amino acids. In DNA, the CDR3 is TGTGCCAGCTCACCATCCAGCACTAACAATGAACAGTTCTTC. This sequence encodes CASSPSSTNNEQFF.

This chain connects TRBV21-1 to TRBJ2-2; the D call TRBD2 from the table was never checked on the DNA. TRBV21-1 corresponds to a pseudogene. This CDR3 comprises 17 residues. CDR3 sequence reads: CASSIQRRGLETGELFF. For the CDR3, the DNA is TGTGCCAGCAGCATCCAGAGGCGGGGATTAGAGACCGGGGAGCTGTTTTTT.

This clone was seen more than once but under ten times. This chain links TRBV6-4 with TRBJ2-2; 9 bases match TRBD1. V lost 6 bases, J lost 0 bases, and 8 bases stayed unmatched. The CDR3 sequence is 17 residues long. Germline V gene sequence: CDR1 MRHNA, CDR2 SNTAGT. In DNA, the CDR3 is TGTGCCAGCAGCAAAAGACAGGGGGGAGCGAACACCGGGGAGCTGTTTTTT. It specifies CASSKRQGGANTGELFF.

CDR3 DNA sequence: TGTGCCAGCAGCCAACGAGGTACTGGCCTCACTAACTATGGCTACACCTTC. It is translated as CASSQRGTGLTNYGYTF. The rearrangement links TRBV3-1 (or the pseudogene TRBV3-2) to TRBJ1-2; D gene unclear. Germline V gene data show CDR1 as LGHDT and CDR2 as YNNKEL (reference sequence). The CDR3 loop spans 17 amino acids. Trimming removed 2 bases from V and 0 bases from J, with 16 bases in between.

This chain uses TRBV28 with TRBJ2-1; 7 nucleotides agree with TRBD2. This CDR3 is 17 amino acids long. CDR1 and CDR2 from the germline V gene are MDHEN and SYDVKM. Trimming took 5 bases from V and 4 from J; bases not matched to a gene: 14. This chain's CDR3 is CASSPSLPSGPYNEQFF. Here the CDR3 DNA reads TGTGCCAGCAGTCCCTCCTTGCCTAGCGGCCCTTACAATGAGCAGTTCTTC.

The chain uses TRBV7-3 and TRBJ2-2, with D uncertain. The CDR3 contains 13 residues. V gave up 4 bases and J gave up 5 bases, with 8 bases separating them. From germline, CDR1 is SGHTA and CDR2 FQGTGA. This CDR3 is CASSYLVTGELFF. The CDR3 nucleotides read TGTGCCAGCAGCTATCTAGTTACCGGGGAGCTGTTTTTT.

V is TRBV25-1 and J is TRBJ1-5; possible D gene TRBD1, 5 bases. The ends were cut back, 6 bases at V and 3 bases at J, with 12 bases in the middle. Per germline, CDR1 MGHDK and CDR2 SYGVNS. CDR3 length equals 14 residues. CDR3 in amino acids: CASRDSGDNQPQHF. In DNA form, the CDR3 reads TGTGCCAGCAGAGACAGCGGGGACAATCAGCCCCAGCATTTT.